These 19 T cell receptor beta chains were all obtained from the same sample, sequenced in a study of blood T cell repertoires in COVID-19. Sequencing was performed with immunoSEQ multiplex PCR; in TCRdb, only in-frame clones are kept and a portion is missing. Of hundreds of thousands of clones detected, approximately 91% appear once; the ten largest clones hold about 0.7%. Sequenced input: peripheral blood. The origin of the receptors is a human donor in a cohort sampled during active COVID-19.

This clone was seen a few times. The chain combines TRBV10-1 with TRBJ2-1; 10 nucleotides agree with TRBD2. Germline V lookup: CDR1 WNHNN, CDR2 SYGVQD (reference sequence). The V gene end was trimmed by 6 bases and the J gene end by 4 bases; junction bases not matched to a gene: 6. The CDR3 has 15 amino acids. This chain's CDR3 is CASRTGTSVYNEQFF. DNA of the CDR3: TGCGCCAGCAGAACGGGGACTAGCGTGTACAATGAGCAGTTCTTC.

The CDR3: CASSEFGRRLEEKLFF. DNA of the CDR3: TGTGCCAGCAGTGAATTCGGGAGGCGCCTTGAGGAAAAACTGTTTTTT. This rearrangement joins TRBV6-1 to TRBJ1-4, with D unclear. The germline V gene encodes CDR1 MNHNS and CDR2 SASEGT. The CDR3 has 16 residues. Between the trimmed V and J ends, which lost 2 bases and 8 bases, there was a span of 18 bases.

V and J are TRBV6-1 and TRBJ1-2, with 9 bases fitting TRBD1. CDR3 length equals 14 residues. CDR1 and CDR2 (germline): MNHNS, SASEGT. V was pared by 0 bases and J by 14 bases, with 10 bases of the junction left unmatched. The CDR3 DNA is TGTGCCAGCAGTGAAGCGTGGGACAGGGAAATATCAACCTTC. Protein: CASSEAWDREISTF.

V gene TRBV9 combines with J gene TRBJ2-1, with TRBD2 matching 7 bases. Per the germline V gene, CDR1 is SGDLS and CDR2 is YYNGEE. V trimming: 0 bases; J trimming: 2 bases; junction bases outside the gene matches: 5. This CDR3 has 16 residues. CDR3 nucleotide sequence: TGTGCCAGCAGCGTAGACGGGGGGACCACCTACAATGAGCAGTTCTTC. Its protein product is CASSVDGGTTYNEQFF.

The chain employs TRBV5-1 and TRBJ2-3; 8 nucleotides agree with TRBD1. This CDR3 comprises 16 residues. The V gene's germline CDR1 is SGHRS and CDR2 YFSETQ. J gave up 2 bases and V 4 bases, and 9 bases lay outside the gene matches. The CDR3 region has the DNA TGCGCCAGCAGCATCACAGGGGGTAGAGACACAGATACGCAGTATTTT. Its translation is CASSITGGRDTDTQYF.

This chain connects TRBV11-2 to TRBJ2-7; TRBD2 is a possible D gene (5 bases). Germline loops: CDR1 SGHAT, CDR2 FQNNGV. The CDR3 contains 16 residues. V lost 1 base, J lost 5 bases, and 18 bases lay in between. As DNA, the CDR3 is TGTGCCAGCAGCTTAGTTGGGGTAGGGCCGGAGGACGAGCAGTACTTC. The encoded protein is CASSLVGVGPEDEQYF.

This sequence joins TRBV5-6 and TRBJ2-7, with 9 bases lining up with TRBD1. V gave up 4 bases and J gave up 3 bases; unmatched junction bases: 11. The CDR3 consists of 16 residues. Germline CDR1 is SGHDT and CDR2 is YYEEEE. CDR3 sequence: CASSPDRGKPYYEQYF. The CDR3 DNA reads TGTGCCAGCAGCCCGGACAGGGGAAAACCCTACTACGAGCAGTACTTC.

Within the sample, this clone is medium-sized. This chain links TRBV11-2 with TRBJ1-1; D not resolved. Trimming removed 3 bases at V and 4 bases at J, with 12 bases between. Germline V gives CDR1 SGHAT, CDR2 FQNNGV. This CDR3 is 14 amino acids long. The CDR3: CASSFERGGTEAFF. In nucleotides, the CDR3 is TGTGCCAGCAGCTTCGAGCGGGGTGGCACTGAAGCTTTCTTT.

The V call is TRBV28, the J call TRBJ2-7, with TRBD2 identical over 8 bases. In germline, CDR1 is MDHEN, CDR2 SYDVKM. V lost 2 bases and J lost 2; bases outside the gene matches: 11. CDR3 length: 17 amino acids. CDR3 sequence reads: CASSLHPVAGYPYEQYF. The DNA for the CDR3 is TGTGCCAGCAGTTTACACCCGGTAGCGGGATACCCCTACGAGCAGTACTTC. Using reference TRBV28 and TRBJ2-7 for the parts outside the CDR3, the full variable domain is DVKVTQSSRYLVKRTGEKVFLECVQDMDHENMFWYRQDPGLGLRLIYFSYDVKMKEKGDIPEGYSVSREKKERFSLILESASTNQTSMYLCASSLHPVAGYPYEQYFGPGTRLTVT.

This chain joins TRBV28 and TRBJ1-4; 9 nucleotides align to TRBD1. Germline values: CDR1 MDHEN, CDR2 SYDVKM. CDR3 length: 14 amino acids. Germline trimming cut 3 bases from V and 7 bases from J; bases unmatched to any gene: 3. CDR3 DNA: TGTGCCAGCAGTTTGAGGACAGGGGTTGAAAAACTGTTTTTT. Translating it yields CASSLRTGVEKLFF.

The rearrangement joins TRBV5-1 to TRBJ2-7; 8 bases align to TRBD1. After removal of 2 bases from V and 6 bases from J, the junction contained 10 bases not matched to a gene. This CDR3 has 15 amino acids. Germline V gene sequence: CDR1 SGHRS, CDR2 YFSETQ. The CDR3 protein is CASSFRRQGNSEQYF. The CDR3 nucleotides read TGCGCCAGCAGCTTCCGAAGACAGGGGAACAGCGAGCAGTACTTC.

This clone turned up a few times. The V gene is TRBV7-2, the J gene TRBJ2-2; D remains ambiguous. The CDR3 length is 13 residues. V was cut by 3 bases and J by 5 bases, with 7 bases left in between. In germline, CDR1 is SGHTA, CDR2 FQGNSA. The DNA for the CDR3 is TGTGCCAGCAGCTTCTTAACTACCGGGGAGCTGTTTTTT. This translates into CASSFLTTGELFF.

This clone was observed once. The J gene is TRBJ2-7, the V gene TRBV28; the match to TRBD2 covers 7 bases. Germline CDR1 and CDR2: MDHEN and SYDVKM. V trimming: 4 bases; J trimming: 0 bases; junction bases outside the gene matches: 21. This CDR3 region has 20 residues. The CDR3 DNA reads TGTGCCAGCAGTTCACCCCGGGCCGAGCCACCGAGCGGGGCCTCCTACGAGCAGTACTTC. This gives the protein CASSSPRAEPPSGASYEQYF.

The chain employs TRBV5-4 and TRBJ2-7; 11 bases map to TRBD2. V dropped 1 base and J dropped 6; count of bases not matched to a gene: 3. CDR3 length: 14 residues. In germline, CDR1 is SGHNT, CDR2 YYREEE (reference sequence). The CDR3, as DNA: TGTGCCAGCAGCTTGCCACTAGCGGGAGTCGAGCAGTACTTC. It codes for CASSLPLAGVEQYF. The complete variable domain, with remaining parts taken from reference TRBV5-4 and TRBJ2-7, reads ETGVTQSPTHLIKTRGQQVTLRCSSQSGHNTVSWYQQALGQGPQFIFQYYREEENGRGNFPPRFSGLQFPNYSSELNVNALELDDSALYLCASSLPLAGVEQYFGPGTRLTVT.

The genes are TRBV18 and TRBJ2-7; 7 nucleotides line up with TRBD1. Germline CDR1 and CDR2: KGHSH and LQKENI. Trimming removed 3 bases from V and 4 bases from J; junction bases left unmatched: 3. CDR3 size: 13 residues. CDR3 in DNA: TGTGCCAGCTCACCCATACAGGGGTACGAGCAGTACTTC. Protein sequence: CASSPIQGYEQYF.

This clone has a single count. V gene TRBV11-3 combines with J gene TRBJ1-6, with TRBD1 identical over 7 bases. The CDR3 spans 14 residues. Germline V gives CDR1 SGHNT, CDR2 YENEEA. Trimming took 4 bases from V and 10 from J; bases not matched to a gene: 7. The CDR3 reads CASSCDRVCSPLHF. The CDR3 DNA is TGTGCCAGCAGCTGCGACAGGGTCTGCTCACCCCTCCACTTT.

V usage is TRBV24-1 and J usage is TRBJ2-7; D unclear. The CDR3 sequence is 13 residues long. The V end was cut by 3 bases, the J end by 0 bases, with 5 bases between. Germline CDR1 and CDR2: KGHDR and SFDVKD. The CDR3 loop reads CATSDGHSYEQYF. For the CDR3, the DNA is TGTGCCACCAGTGATGGGCACTCCTACGAGCAGTACTTC.

Concerning this clone: This sample includes further DNA sequences coding for the same CDR3. The gene calls are TRBV9 and TRBJ2-2, with D perhaps TRBD2 (6 bases). V was trimmed by 4 bases and J by 4 bases, leaving 8 bases between them. CDR3 length equals 13 residues. The V gene's germline CDR1 is SGDLS and CDR2 YYNGEE. In DNA, the CDR3 is TGTGCCAGCAGCCCGGGAGTCACCGGGGAGCTGTTTTTT. Its translation: CASSPGVTGELFF.

The J gene is TRBJ1-3, the V gene TRBV5-5; possible D gene TRBD1, 5 bases. The V gene lost 0 bases and the J gene lost 0 bases, with 16 bases spanning the gap. The CDR3 spans 18 residues. Germline CDR1 is SGHKS and CDR2 is YYEKEE (reference sequence). The DNA for the CDR3 is TGTGCCAGCAGCTTGGGGGGCCTACAGGTCGGCTCTGGAAACACCATATATTTT. It specifies CASSLGGLQVGSGNTIYF.